The clone carrying this T cell receptor (beta chain) was counted a few times. The data originate from a study of control samples from healthy donors and cancer patients. The assay was immunoSEQ multiplex PCR, and TCRdb's table has in-frame clones only and misses some. Here the sample spans under 30,000 clones, 65% to 80% being singletons. Sample: PBMCs. The sequence was obtained from a man aged 55 to 70 with head and neck cancer.

In DNA form, the CDR3 reads TGCGCCAGCAGCTTGGCCGAGAGTGGGGTTAGGACCTTC. Its protein product is CASSLAESGVRTF. The chain employs TRBV5-1 and TRBJ1-2; D ambiguous. Germline CDR1 SGHRS, CDR2 YFSETQ. The CDR3 spans 13 residues. V lost 0 bases, J lost 14 bases, and 17 bases lay in between. Supplemented by reference TRBV5-1 and TRBJ1-2, the full variable domain reads KAGVTQTPRYLIKTRGQQVTLSCSPISGHRSVSWYQQTPGQGLQFLFEYFSETQRNKGNFPGRFSGRQFSNSRSEMNVSTLELGDSALYLCASSLAESGVRTFGSGTRLTVV.